This T cell receptor (beta chain) was retrieved from a study of blood T cell repertoires in COVID-19. Only in-frame clones appear in the TCRdb table, and some are missing; sequencing was by immunoSEQ multiplex PCR. Among about 240,000 clones listed, 85% to 90% were seen once. The CDR3 runs 16 residues. Germline V gene lookup returns CDR1 MNHEY and CDR2 SVGAGI. Trimming removed 2 bases from V and 5 bases from J; junction bases left unmatched: 11. Residents of under 25 US areas, aged about 18 to 95 years, made up the participants. Cohort 3 donors counted as recovered after two negative PCRs, clearance, or resolved symptoms.

The chain recombines TRBV6-5 with TRBJ2-7; 8 nucleotides match TRBD2. Source material: PBMCs or T cells enriched from blood (not recorded which). The sequence was collected from a woman in her twenties or thirties who had recovered from COVID-19. DNA for the CDR3: TGTGCCAGCAGTTACACCCTTCGAGCGGGAGTCGACGAGCAGTACTTC. It is translated as CASSYTLRAGVDEQYF.